A selection of T cell receptor beta chains follows, all from one sample in a study of T cell repertoires in cytomegalovirus infection. TCRdb re-called the reads with MiXCR, one entry per CDR3 protein. The sample lists under 500,000 distinct CDR3 sequences, about 42% occurring once. These receptors' targets are unknown. This specimen was cultured PBMCs, taken from culture after CMV antigen stimulation. The receptors shown here come from a human donor in good health (CMV status not recorded). Some clones in this sample may be carry-over from other donors' samples. Both conserved end residues are part of each CDR3. The D gene is left open where the match is weak.

d_call,v_call,j_call,cdr3_aa
TRBD1,TRBV7-9,TRBJ1-1,CASSAGQVNTEAFF
-,TRBV12-3/TRBV12-4,TRBJ2-1,CASSLGGLSLYNEQFF
TRBD2,TRBV11-2,TRBJ2-1,CASSLRASGIDEQFF
TRBD1,TRBV12-3/TRBV12-4,TRBJ1-4,CASSPSGQDYEKLFF
-,TRBV7-2,TRBJ2-1,CASSKGGSGYNEQFF
-,TRBV7-6,TRBJ2-2,CASSIAAVNTGELFF
TRBD2,TRBV7-2,TRBJ2-1,CASSQDSGGANEQFF
-,TRBV7-8,TRBJ1-1,CASSLEPNTEAFF
TRBD2,TRBV12-3/TRBV12-4,TRBJ2-1,CASSPRPGLADYNEQFF
TRBD2,TRBV5-3,TRBJ2-7,CASSAGLVYEQYF
-,TRBV3-1,TRBJ1-2,CASSLYRVPTSNYGYTF
TRBD2,TRBV7-6,TRBJ2-1,CASSLGLAGGSNLGIEQFF
TRBD2,TRBV7-2,TRBJ2-1,CASSTSAVQNEQFF
-,TRBV6-5,TRBJ1-1,CASTRAGLGTEAFF
-,TRBV19,TRBJ1-3,CASSDGFSGNTIYF
TRBD1,TRBV7-6,TRBJ1-4,CASSLAIWDRTNEKLFF
TRBD2,TRBV12-3/TRBV12-4,TRBJ2-7,CASGFRLSGRGYEQYF
-,TRBV6-2/TRBV6-3,TRBJ1-1,CASSYSSIPNTEAFF
-,TRBV6-6,TRBJ1-5,CASSTDGRRNQPQHF
-,TRBV5-4,TRBJ2-1,CASSSIWGEQFF
-,TRBV2,TRBJ2-7,CASRIEGPLYEQYF
TRBD2,TRBV7-2,TRBJ2-1,CASSPRLANYNEQFF
-,TRBV12-3/TRBV12-4,TRBJ2-4,CASSRFLGNIQYF
TRBD1,TRBV12-3/TRBV12-4,TRBJ2-1,CASGTGPLNEQFF
-,TRBV7-9,TRBJ1-1,CASSLKFGGEAFF
-,TRBV6-6,TRBJ1-5,CASTTTGAQPQHF
-,TRBV7-8,TRBJ1-3,CASSRGRAGGTIYF
-,TRBV19,TRBJ2-1,CASSSADGDIDNEQFF
-,TRBV12-3/TRBV12-4,TRBJ1-1,CASSLNVNTEAFF
-,TRBV25-1,TRBJ2-7,CASSPLSFYEQYF
TRBD1,TRBV19,TRBJ2-5,CASNIGQGEETQYF
TRBD1,TRBV7-2,TRBJ2-1,CASSSPRGQYNEQFF
-,TRBV7-6,TRBJ2-5,CASTPQEIQETQYF
-,TRBV25-1,TRBJ2-4,CASSEAERNIQYF
TRBD2,TRBV14,TRBJ2-3,CASSQDQRGSTDTQYF
-,TRBV7-2,TRBJ1-2,CASSSTGNSNYGYTF
-,TRBV7-6,TRBJ2-3,CASRGSVTDTQYF
TRBD1,TRBV7-6,TRBJ2-3,CASSIQGADTQYF
-,TRBV12-3/TRBV12-4,TRBJ2-1,CASSPPGQTREQFF
-,TRBV5-1,TRBJ1-3,CASSDEVDTIYF
-,TRBV2,TRBJ2-3,CASSEEVGDTQYF
-,TRBV7-8,TRBJ2-7,CASSSQGGSYEQYF
TRBD2,TRBV7-2,TRBJ2-5,CASRPGGPGETQYF
-,TRBV12-3/TRBV12-4,TRBJ2-1,CASSASVAPGKRTYNEQFF
TRBD1,TRBV2,TRBJ1-4,CASTDRATNEKLFF
-,TRBV7-2,TRBJ2-1,CASSLLGPPEQFF
-,TRBV7-2,TRBJ1-2,CASSLFTGDYGYTF
-,TRBV6-1,TRBJ2-1,CASPRGAPTYNEQFF
-,TRBV6-5,TRBJ2-3,CASSYVSSGDTQYF
-,TRBV27,TRBJ2-7,CASRGIGSYEQYF
-,TRBV7-9,TRBJ2-2,CASSPPGTGELFF
TRBD2,TRBV4-1,TRBJ2-7,CASSQASSGGAYEQYF
-,TRBV6-1,TRBJ2-1,CASSESGSDEQFF
TRBD2,TRBV7-2,TRBJ2-1,CASSLMTSVDEQFF
-,TRBV19,TRBJ1-5,CASSSLRWGSSGNQPQHF